This T cell receptor (beta chain) was retrieved from a study of T cells after yellow fever vaccination. V dropped 0 bases and J dropped 5 bases, with 9 bases sitting between them. Per the germline V gene, CDR1 is SGHRS and CDR2 is YFSETQ. The CDR3 loop spans 14 amino acids. Conversion of TCR transcripts into cDNA relied on 5'RACE template switching, which added a universal primer site and UMIs. TCRdb re-called the 5' RACE reads through MiXCR, storing one row per CDR3 protein. Of about 340,000 distinct CDR3 sequences in the sample, 12% are singletons; the top ten hold more than 3%. The sequence derives from a man aged 18-30 years who received the YFV17D yellow fever vaccine. The gene calls are TRBV5-1 and TRBJ2-1; D unresolved. The sequences come from CD4+ T cells sorted from PBMCs, collected 15 days after the yellow fever booster vaccination. CDR3 nucleotide sequence: TGCGCCAGCAGCTTGGGTTCGCAAAACAATGAGCAGTTCTTC. This gives the protein CASSLGSQNNEQFF.